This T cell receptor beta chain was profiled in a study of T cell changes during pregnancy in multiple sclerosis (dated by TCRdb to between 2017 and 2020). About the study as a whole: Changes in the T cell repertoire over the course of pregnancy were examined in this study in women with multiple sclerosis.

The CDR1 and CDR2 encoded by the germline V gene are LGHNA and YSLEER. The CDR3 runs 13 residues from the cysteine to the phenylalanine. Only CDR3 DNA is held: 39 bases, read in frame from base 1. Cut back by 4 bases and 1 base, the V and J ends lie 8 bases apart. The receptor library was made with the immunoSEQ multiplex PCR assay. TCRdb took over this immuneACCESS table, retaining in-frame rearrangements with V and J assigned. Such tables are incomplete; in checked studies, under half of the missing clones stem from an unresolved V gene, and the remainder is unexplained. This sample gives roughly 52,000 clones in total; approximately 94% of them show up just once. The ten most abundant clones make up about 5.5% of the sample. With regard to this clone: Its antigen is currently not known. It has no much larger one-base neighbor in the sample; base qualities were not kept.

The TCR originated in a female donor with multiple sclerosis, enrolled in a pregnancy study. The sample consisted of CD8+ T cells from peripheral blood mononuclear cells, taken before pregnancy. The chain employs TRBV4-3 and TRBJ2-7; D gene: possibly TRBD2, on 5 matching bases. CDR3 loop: CASSLGISYEQYF. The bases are TGCGCCAGCAGCCTCGGGATTTCCTACGAGCAGTACTTC.